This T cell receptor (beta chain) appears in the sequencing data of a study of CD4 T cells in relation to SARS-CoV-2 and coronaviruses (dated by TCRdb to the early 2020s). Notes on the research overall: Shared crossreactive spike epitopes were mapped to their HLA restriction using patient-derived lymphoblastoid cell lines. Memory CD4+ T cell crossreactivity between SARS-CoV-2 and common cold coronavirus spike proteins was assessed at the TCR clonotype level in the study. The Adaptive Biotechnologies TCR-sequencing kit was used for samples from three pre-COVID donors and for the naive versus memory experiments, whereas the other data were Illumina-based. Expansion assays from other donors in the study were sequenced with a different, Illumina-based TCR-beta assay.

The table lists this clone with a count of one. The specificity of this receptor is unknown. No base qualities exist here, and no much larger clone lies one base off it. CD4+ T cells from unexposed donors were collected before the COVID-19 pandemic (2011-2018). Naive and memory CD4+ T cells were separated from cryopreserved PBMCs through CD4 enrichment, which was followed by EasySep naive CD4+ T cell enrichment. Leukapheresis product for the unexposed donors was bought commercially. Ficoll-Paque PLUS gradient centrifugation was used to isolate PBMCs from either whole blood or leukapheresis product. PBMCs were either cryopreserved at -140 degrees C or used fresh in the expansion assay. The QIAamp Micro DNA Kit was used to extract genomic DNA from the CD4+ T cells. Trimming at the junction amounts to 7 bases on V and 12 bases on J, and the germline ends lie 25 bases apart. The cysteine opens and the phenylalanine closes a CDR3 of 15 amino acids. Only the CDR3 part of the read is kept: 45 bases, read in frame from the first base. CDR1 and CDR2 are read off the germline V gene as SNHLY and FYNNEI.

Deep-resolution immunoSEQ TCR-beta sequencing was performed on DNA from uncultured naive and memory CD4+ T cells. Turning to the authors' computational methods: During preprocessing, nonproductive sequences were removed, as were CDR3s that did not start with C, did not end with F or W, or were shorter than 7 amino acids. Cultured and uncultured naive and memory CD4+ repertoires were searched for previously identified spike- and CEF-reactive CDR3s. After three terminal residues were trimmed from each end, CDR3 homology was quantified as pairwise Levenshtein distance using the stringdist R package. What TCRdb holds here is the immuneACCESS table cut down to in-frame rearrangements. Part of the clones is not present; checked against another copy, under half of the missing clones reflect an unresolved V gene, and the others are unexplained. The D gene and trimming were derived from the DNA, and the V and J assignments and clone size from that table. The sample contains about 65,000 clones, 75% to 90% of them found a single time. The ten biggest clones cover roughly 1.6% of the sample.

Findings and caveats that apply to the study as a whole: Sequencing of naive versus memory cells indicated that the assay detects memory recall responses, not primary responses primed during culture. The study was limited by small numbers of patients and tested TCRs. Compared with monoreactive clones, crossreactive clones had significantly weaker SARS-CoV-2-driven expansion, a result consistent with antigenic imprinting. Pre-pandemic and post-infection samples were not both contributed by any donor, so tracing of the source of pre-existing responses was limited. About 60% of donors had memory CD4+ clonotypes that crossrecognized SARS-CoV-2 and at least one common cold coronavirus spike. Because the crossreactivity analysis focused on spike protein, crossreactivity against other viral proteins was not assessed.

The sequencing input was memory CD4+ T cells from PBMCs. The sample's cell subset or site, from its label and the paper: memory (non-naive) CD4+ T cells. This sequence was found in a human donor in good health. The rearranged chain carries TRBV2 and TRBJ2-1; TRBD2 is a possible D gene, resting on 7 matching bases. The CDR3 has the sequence CASNGRAGAVGGQFF. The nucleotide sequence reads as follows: TGTGCCAGCAACGGCCGGGCGGGGGCGGTCGGGGGGCAGTTCTTC.